The 6 T cell receptor beta chains reported below all come from one sample, sequenced in a study of graft-versus-host responses after intestinal transplantation. Libraries were prepared by immunoSEQ multiplex PCR; TCRdb keeps only in-frame clonotypes and omits some of them. The sample consists of around 100,000 clones, 85% to 95% of them appearing once. No antigen has been identified for these receptors. The sample here was unstimulated CD8+ T cells sorted from spleen or lymph node cells, taken before transplant. Every receptor here comes from a human donor who was the organ donor for an intestinal transplant.

The chain couples TRBV10-1 to TRBJ2-1; 11 nucleotides agree with TRBD1. V trimming: 5 bases; J trimming: 4 bases; junction bases outside the gene matches: 13. There are 18 residues in the CDR3. Germline-derived CDR1 and CDR2 are WNHNN and SYGVQD (reference sequence). The CDR3 spells CASSPYGQGALGYNEQFF. CDR3 DNA: TGCGCCAGCAGTCCGTACGGACAGGGGGCGCTAGGATACAATGAGCAGTTCTTC.

This chain uses TRBV5-1 with TRBJ2-7; D gene uncertain. V shed 0 bases and J shed 1 base, with 8 bases lying between them. Germline CDR1 is SGHRS and CDR2 is YFSETQ. The CDR3 is made up of 14 amino acids. The CDR3: CASSLVASSYEQYF. CDR3 bases: TGCGCCAGCAGCTTGGTTGCCAGTTCCTACGAGCAGTACTTC.

V usage is TRBV21-1 and J usage is TRBJ2-5. TRBV21-1 is described as a pseudogene. This CDR3 has 19 amino acids. This CDR3 is CASSKVPVVGGLYQETQYF. The CDR3 coding sequence is TGTGCCAGCAGCAAGGTACCTGTCGTGGGGGGCTTGTACCAAGAGACCCAGTACTTC.

The chain recombines TRBV25-1 with TRBJ2-3, with unresolved D. V shed 6 bases and J shed 3 bases, with 13 bases lying between them. Germline V gives CDR1 MGHDK, CDR2 SYGVNS. The CDR3 is 14 residues long. CDR3 region: CASSEVRLTDTQYF. CDR3 sequence (DNA): TGTGCCAGCAGCGAGGTCCGACTTACAGATACGCAGTATTTT.

The chain carries TRBV11-2 and TRBJ1-1, with a weak D call TRBD1 (6 bases). Trimming cost V 1 base and J 2 bases, with 8 bases left between them. The CDR3 spans 14 residues. Germline V CDR1 and CDR2: SGHAT, FQNNGV. CDR3 amino acids: CASSLVQGNTEAFF. CDR3 DNA sequence: TGTGCCAGCAGCTTAGTACAGGGTAACACTGAAGCTTTCTTT.

The chain is built from TRBV7-9 and TRBJ2-7; 7 nucleotides line up with TRBD1. Germline V gene data show CDR1 as SEHNR and CDR2 as FQNEAQ (reference sequence). The CDR3 runs to 16 residues. Losses at the gene ends were 1 base for V and 0 bases for J; bases not matched to a gene: 6. CDR3 protein: CASSLGGTAFSYEQYF. The DNA for the CDR3 is TGTGCCAGCAGCTTAGGGGGGACAGCCTTCTCCTACGAGCAGTACTTC.